Presented here are 27 T cell receptor beta chains from one specimen sequenced in a study of cytomegalovirus exposure and HLA in healthy donors. 13 Jbeta primers and 60 Vbeta primers were used for the PCR. The table came from immunoSEQ multiplex PCR; TCRdb's copy has only in-frame clones and leaves some out. The sample has approximately 93,000 clones; 82% are singletons. The source material was PBMCs. The receptors derive from a man in his forties or fifties in good health and CMV-seronegative.

The J gene is TRBJ2-1, the V gene TRBV5-1; 7 bases are shared with TRBD1. The CDR3 runs 17 residues. CDR1 SGHRS and CDR2 YFSETQ come from the germline V gene. J was trimmed by 1 base and V by 0 bases; bases with no gene match: 7. This CDR3 is CASSLGNRGGSYNEQFF. CDR3 DNA: TGCGCCAGCAGCTTGGGAAACAGGGGCGGATCCTACAATGAGCAGTTCTTC. Looking up the rest from reference TRBV5-1 and TRBJ2-1 gives the full variable domain: KAGVTQTPRYLIKTRGQQVTLSCSPISGHRSVSWYQQTPGQGLQFLFEYFSETQRNKGNFPGRFSGRQFSNSRSEMNVSTLELGDSALYLCASSLGNRGGSYNEQFFGPGTRLTVL.

The V and J genes are TRBV28 and TRBJ1-2, with D possibly being TRBD1 (6 bases). The CDR3 extends over 14 amino acids. Between the trimmed V and J ends, which lost 8 bases and 8 bases, there was a span of 21 bases. CDR1 is MDHEN and CDR2 is SYDVKM in the germline V gene. The chain's CDR3 is CASPGPRGGGGYTF. The CDR3 DNA follows: TGTGCCAGCCCTGGGCCGCGAGGGGGTGGCGGCTACACCTTC.

V is TRBV7-3 and J is TRBJ1-3; D perhaps matches TRBD1 (6 bases). Germline V gene sequence: CDR1 SGHTA, CDR2 FQGTGA. CDR3 length: 15 amino acids. Trimming left V 5 bases short and J 0 bases short, with 11 bases between. The CDR3 region is CASSKTGSSGNTIYF. The CDR3 nucleotides are TGTGCCAGCAGCAAGACAGGATCCTCTGGAAACACCATATATTTT.

CDR3 sequence reads: CASSRAIQGPLFEQYF. CDR3 nucleotide sequence: TGCGCCAGCAGCCGAGCAATCCAGGGCCCACTATTCGAGCAGTACTTC. The rearrangement links TRBV4-1 to TRBJ2-7, with D perhaps matching TRBD1 (5 bases). V lost 4 bases and J lost 6, with 22 bases in between. The CDR3 consists of 16 residues. Germline lookup yields CDR1 MGHRA and CDR2 YSYEKL.

J is TRBJ2-3 and V is TRBV5-1; 16 bases align to TRBD2. The junction had 3 bases not matched to a gene; V was cut back by 2 bases and J by 6 bases. The length of the CDR3 is 16 residues. Per the germline V gene, CDR1 is SGHRS and CDR2 is YFSETQ. The CDR3 DNA reads as TGCGCCAGCAGCTTAGGGACTAGCGGGAGGGCGGATACGCAGTATTTT. Protein: CASSLGTSGRADTQYF.

The chain combines TRBV19 with TRBJ2-5; D unresolved. Germline V lookup: CDR1 LNHDA, CDR2 SQIVND (reference sequence). This CDR3 is built from 13 residues. The ends were cut back, 10 bases at V and 5 bases at J, with 17 bases in the middle. The CDR3 sequence is CATNQDGQETQYF. The CDR3 DNA follows: TGTGCCACCAATCAGGATGGCCAGGAGACCCAGTACTTC. Based on the CDR3 plus reference TRBV19 and TRBJ2-5, the full variable domain is DGGITQSPKYLFRKEGQNVTLSCEQNLNHDAMYWYRQDPGQGLRLIYYSQIVNDFQKGDIAEGYSVSREKKESFPLTVTSAQKNPTAFYLCATNQDGQETQYFGPGTRLLVL.

The chain links TRBV4-1 to TRBJ2-5, with 7 bases matching TRBD1. The germline V gene has CDR1 MGHRA and CDR2 YSYEKL. J lost 3 bases, V lost 0 bases, and 4 bases had no gene match. There are 15 residues in the CDR3. The CDR3 DNA follows: TGCGCCAGCAGCCAAGACGACGACAGGGAAGAGACCCAGTACTTC. It codes for CASSQDDDREETQYF.

The rearrangement uses TRBV29-1 and TRBJ2-5; a weak D match, TRBD1 (5 bases). Germline V gene sequence: CDR1 SQVTM, CDR2 ANQGSEA. The CDR3 extends over 12 amino acids. Trimming removed 4 bases from V and 5 bases from J, with 11 bases in between. CDR3 loop: CSVGQSGETQYF. The CDR3 region has the DNA TGCAGCGTTGGACAGTCCGGGGAGACCCAGTACTTC. The variable domain in full, with the rest retrieved from reference TRBV29-1 and TRBJ2-5, is SAVISQKPSRDICQRGTSLTIQCQVDSQVTMMFWYRQQPGQSLTLIATANQGSEATYESGFVIDKFPISRPNLTFSTLTVSNMSPEDSSIYLCSVGQSGETQYFGPGTRLLVL.

The DNA for the CDR3 is TGTGCCAGCAGCCCCCGACCCGCCGGGAATGAGCAGTTCTTC. Translating gives CASSPRPAGNEQFF. This chain links TRBV11-3 with TRBJ2-1, with D hard to call. Germline V gene lookup returns CDR1 SGHNT and CDR2 YENEEA. The V end lost 5 bases, the J end lost 7 bases, and 15 bases lay between the germline ends. This CDR3 region has 14 residues.

The chain recombines TRBV27 with TRBJ2-3; maybe TRBD2 (6 bases). The CDR3 is 15 residues long. Germline V CDR1 and CDR2: MNHEY, SMNVEV (reference sequence). V lost 4 bases and J 2 bases, leaving 13 bases between the germline ends. The CDR3 region is CASSWAGRHTDTQYF. As DNA, the CDR3 is TGTGCCAGCAGTTGGGCGGGGAGACACACAGATACGCAGTATTTT.

The V call is TRBV4-2, the J call TRBJ2-7, with D perhaps matching TRBD1 (5 bases). CDR1 is LGHNA and CDR2 is YNFKEQ in the germline V gene. The ends were cut back, 0 bases at V and 2 bases at J, with 8 bases in the middle. The CDR3 runs 14 residues. This CDR3 is CASSQDQGPYEQYF. Here the CDR3 DNA reads TGTGCCAGCAGCCAAGATCAGGGCCCCTACGAGCAGTACTTC.

The V call is TRBV18, the J call TRBJ1-2; the D gene is possibly TRBD1 (5 bases). The length of the CDR3 is 13 residues. Germline CDR1 reads KGHSH; CDR2 reads LQKENI. The V end lost 3 bases, the J end lost 8 bases, and 13 bases lay between the germline ends. CDR3: CASSPSDTRGYTF. As DNA, the CDR3 is TGTGCCAGCTCACCTTCGGACACCAGGGGCTACACCTTC.

V gene TRBV6-1 combines with J gene TRBJ2-7, with unresolved D. Trimming shortened V by 3 bases and J by 0 bases, and 6 bases separated the two germline ends. The CDR3 is 13 residues long. The germline V gene has CDR1 MNHNS and CDR2 SASEGT. CDR3 sequence reads: CASSDPHSYEQYF. CDR3 bases: TGTGCCAGCAGTGATCCCCACTCCTACGAGCAGTACTTC.

This clone showed up just once. The chain uses TRBV6-6 and TRBJ2-4; TRBD1 agrees at 9 bases. Germline V gene lookup returns CDR1 MNHNY and CDR2 SVGAGI (reference sequence). The CDR3 is 16 residues long. V shed 6 bases, J shed 0 bases, and the junction held 6 bases outside the gene matches. CDR3 sequence reads: CASRTRQGVAKNIQYF. The CDR3 DNA sequence: TGTGCCAGCAGAACAAGACAGGGGGTAGCCAAAAACATTCAGTACTTC.

The rearrangement joins TRBV10-1 to TRBJ1-3; D uncertain. The V and J ends lost 4 bases and 0 bases respectively, with 4 bases between them. In germline, CDR1 is WNHNN, CDR2 SYGVQD (reference sequence). This CDR3 is 13 amino acids long. In nucleotides, the CDR3 is TGCGCCAGCAGTGGAGTCTCTGGAAACACCATATATTTT. Amino acids: CASSGVSGNTIYF.

The sample holds one count of this clone. This sequence joins TRBV7-5 and TRBJ2-5; TRBD2, as called in the table, went unchecked against the DNA. TRBV7-5 is deemed a pseudogene. This CDR3 region has 14 residues. The CDR3 protein is CARSLLRSEETQYF. Written as DNA, the CDR3 is TGTGCCAGAAGCTTATTGAGATCGGAGGAGACCCAGTACTTC.

In its sample, this clone was seen a few times. The rearrangement uses TRBV4-1 and TRBJ1-1; no clear D. The CDR3 loop spans 15 amino acids. CDR1 is MGHRA, CDR2 YSYEKL, per germline. V was cut by 0 bases and J by 6 bases, with 14 bases left in between. The CDR3 reads CASSQDSLRAAEAFF. The CDR3 coding sequence is TGCGCCAGCAGCCAAGATTCGTTGAGAGCGGCTGAAGCTTTCTTT.

This chain connects TRBV27 to TRBJ2-2; TRBD1 might be the D (6 bases). The CDR3 has 15 residues. The germline V gene has CDR1 MNHEY and CDR2 SMNVEV (reference sequence). V was cut by 7 bases and J by 4 bases, with 16 bases left in between. Here the CDR3 reads CASNRWGRSTGELFF. The CDR3, as DNA: TGTGCCAGCAATCGGTGGGGGCGATCCACCGGGGAGCTGTTTTTT.

This clone occurred a few times. The V gene is TRBV19, the J gene TRBJ1-1; no clear D gene. The germline V gene encodes CDR1 LNHDA and CDR2 SQIVND (reference sequence). Between the trimmed V and J ends, which lost 5 bases and 0 bases, there was a span of 7 bases. The CDR3 covers 13 residues. The CDR3 loop is CASSLYLNTEAFF. The CDR3 bases are TGTGCCAGTAGTCTGTATTTGAACACTGAAGCTTTCTTT.

This clone was observed a few times. The chain joins TRBV4-1 to TRBJ2-1, with TRBD2 identical over 14 bases. This CDR3 comprises 17 residues. Germline assignment: CDR1 MGHRA and CDR2 YSYEKL. With V trimmed by 1 base and J by 8 bases, 7 bases remained unmatched. The CDR3, as DNA: TGCGCCAGCAGCCAAGCAGTATTGACTAGCGGGAGGGATGAGCAGTTCTTC. This codes for CASSQAVLTSGRDEQFF.

The table lists this clone with a count of one. The V and J genes are TRBV7-3 and TRBJ2-1, with 7 bases matching TRBD2. Germline V gene sequence: CDR1 SGHTA, CDR2 FQGTGA. The trim removed 5 bases at V and 6 bases at J, leaving 10 bases unmatched. The CDR3 contains 15 residues. As DNA, the CDR3 is TGTGCCAGCAGCATCCAAGCGGGATCTCTCAATGAGCAGTTCTTC. It is translated as CASSIQAGSLNEQFF.

The chain has TRBV6-1 and TRBJ1-2; 10 nucleotides match TRBD1. The germline V gene encodes CDR1 MNHNS and CDR2 SASEGT. The CDR3 spans 13 residues. With 1 base clipped from V and 11 bases from J, the junction kept 4 bases outside the gene matches. In DNA form, the CDR3 reads TGTGCCAGCAGTGAAGAAAGGACAGGGGGTTACACCTTC. Its translation is CASSEERTGGYTF.

This clone occurred a few times. The chain is built from TRBV10-1 and TRBJ2-6; D gene uncertain. Between the trimmed V and J ends, which lost 8 bases and 5 bases, there was a span of 10 bases. Germline assignment: CDR1 WNHNN and CDR2 SYGVQD (reference sequence). The CDR3 consists of 13 residues. CDR3 region: CASGPWRANVLTF. The DNA of the CDR3 is TGCGCCAGCGGCCCGTGGCGGGCCAACGTCCTGACTTTC.

The chain employs TRBV28 and TRBJ2-7; perhaps TRBD1 as D (5 bases). The germline gives CDR1 MDHEN, CDR2 SYDVKM. The CDR3 length is 15 residues. Trimming removed 7 bases from V and 2 bases from J, with 18 bases in between. CDR3 DNA sequence: TGTGCCAGCACTGCTAACGCCAAAGGGGCCTACGAGCAGTACTTC. As protein: CASTANAKGAYEQYF.

The chain carries TRBV7-3 and TRBJ1-2, with TRBD1 identical over 8 bases. The germline V gene encodes CDR1 SGHTA and CDR2 FQGTGA. The CDR3 loop spans 17 amino acids. J was trimmed by 8 bases and V by 2 bases; bases with no gene match: 16. This CDR3 reads CASSLGPTDRDGEGYTF. The CDR3 bases are TGTGCCAGCAGCTTAGGCCCGACGGACAGGGATGGGGAAGGCTACACCTTC.

The rearrangement uses TRBV6-1 and TRBJ1-2; 7 bases agree with TRBD1. Germline V CDR1 and CDR2: MNHNS, SASEGT. The CDR3 covers 14 residues. V dropped 4 bases and J dropped 3; count of bases not matched to a gene: 5. The CDR3 protein is CASSVQGVDYGYTF. The DNA of the CDR3 is TGTGCCAGCAGTGTTCAGGGGGTCGACTATGGCTACACCTTC.

V usage is TRBV6-4 and J usage is TRBJ2-2; D perhaps matches TRBD1 (5 bases). Trimming pared 11 bases from V and 3 bases from J, leaving 19 bases between. Germline V gives CDR1 MRHNA, CDR2 SNTAGT. CDR3 length: 15 amino acids. The CDR3 region is CAGLGSGLYTGELFF. The CDR3 coding sequence is TGTGCCGGCCTAGGCTCAGGGTTATACACCGGGGAGCTGTTTTTT.